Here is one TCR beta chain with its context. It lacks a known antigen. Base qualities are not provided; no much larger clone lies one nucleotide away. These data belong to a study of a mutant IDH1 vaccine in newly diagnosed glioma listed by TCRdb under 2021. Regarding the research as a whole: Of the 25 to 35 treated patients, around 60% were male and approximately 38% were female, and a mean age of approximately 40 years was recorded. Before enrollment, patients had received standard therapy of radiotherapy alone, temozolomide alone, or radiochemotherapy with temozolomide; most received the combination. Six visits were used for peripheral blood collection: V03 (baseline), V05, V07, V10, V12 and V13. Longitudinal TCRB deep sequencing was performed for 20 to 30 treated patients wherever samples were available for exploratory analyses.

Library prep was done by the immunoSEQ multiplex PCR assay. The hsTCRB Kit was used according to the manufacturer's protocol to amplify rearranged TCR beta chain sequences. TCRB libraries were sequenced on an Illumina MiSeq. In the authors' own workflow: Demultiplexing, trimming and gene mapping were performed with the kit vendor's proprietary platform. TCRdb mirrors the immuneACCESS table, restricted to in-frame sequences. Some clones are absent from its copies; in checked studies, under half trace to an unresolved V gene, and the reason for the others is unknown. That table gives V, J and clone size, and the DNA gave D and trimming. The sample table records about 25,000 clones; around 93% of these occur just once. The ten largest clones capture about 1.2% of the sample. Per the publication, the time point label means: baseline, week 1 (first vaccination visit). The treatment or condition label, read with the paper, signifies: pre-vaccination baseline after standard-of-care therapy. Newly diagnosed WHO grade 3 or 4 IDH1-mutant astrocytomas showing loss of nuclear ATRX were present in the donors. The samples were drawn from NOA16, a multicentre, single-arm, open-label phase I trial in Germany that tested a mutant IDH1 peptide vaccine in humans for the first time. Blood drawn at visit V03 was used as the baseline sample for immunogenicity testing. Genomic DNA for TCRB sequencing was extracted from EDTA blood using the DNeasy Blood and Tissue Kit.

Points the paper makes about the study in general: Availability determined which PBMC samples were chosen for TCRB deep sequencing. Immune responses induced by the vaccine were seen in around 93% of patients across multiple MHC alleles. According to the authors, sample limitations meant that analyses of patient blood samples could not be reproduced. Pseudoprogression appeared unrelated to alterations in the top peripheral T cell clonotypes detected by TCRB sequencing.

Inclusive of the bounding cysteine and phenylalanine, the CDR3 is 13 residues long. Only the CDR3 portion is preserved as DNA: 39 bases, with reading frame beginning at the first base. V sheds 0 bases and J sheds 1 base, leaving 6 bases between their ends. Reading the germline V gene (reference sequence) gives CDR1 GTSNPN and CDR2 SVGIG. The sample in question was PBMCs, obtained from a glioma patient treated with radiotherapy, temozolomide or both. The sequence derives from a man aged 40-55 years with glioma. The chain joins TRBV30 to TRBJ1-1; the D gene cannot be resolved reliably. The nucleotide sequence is TGTGCCTGGAGTGTTAACTCGAACACTGAAGCTTTCTTT. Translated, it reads CAWSVNSNTEAFF.